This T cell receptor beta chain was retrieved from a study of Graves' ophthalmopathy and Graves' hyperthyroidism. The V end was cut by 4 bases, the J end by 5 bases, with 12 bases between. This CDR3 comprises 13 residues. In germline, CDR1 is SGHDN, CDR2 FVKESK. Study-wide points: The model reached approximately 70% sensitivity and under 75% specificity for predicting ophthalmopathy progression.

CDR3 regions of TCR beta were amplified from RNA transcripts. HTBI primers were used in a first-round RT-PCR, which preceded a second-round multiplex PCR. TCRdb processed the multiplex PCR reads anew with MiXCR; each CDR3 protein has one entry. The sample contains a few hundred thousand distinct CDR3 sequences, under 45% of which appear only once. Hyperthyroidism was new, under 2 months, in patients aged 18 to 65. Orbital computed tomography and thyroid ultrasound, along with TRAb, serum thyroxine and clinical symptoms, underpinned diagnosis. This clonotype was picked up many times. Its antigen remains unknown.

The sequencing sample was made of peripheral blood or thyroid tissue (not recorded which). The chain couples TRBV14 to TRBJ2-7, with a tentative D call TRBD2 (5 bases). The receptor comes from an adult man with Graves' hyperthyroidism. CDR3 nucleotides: TGTGCCAGCAGCCGGTACGGGATCGACGAGCAGTACTTC. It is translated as CASSRYGIDEQYF.